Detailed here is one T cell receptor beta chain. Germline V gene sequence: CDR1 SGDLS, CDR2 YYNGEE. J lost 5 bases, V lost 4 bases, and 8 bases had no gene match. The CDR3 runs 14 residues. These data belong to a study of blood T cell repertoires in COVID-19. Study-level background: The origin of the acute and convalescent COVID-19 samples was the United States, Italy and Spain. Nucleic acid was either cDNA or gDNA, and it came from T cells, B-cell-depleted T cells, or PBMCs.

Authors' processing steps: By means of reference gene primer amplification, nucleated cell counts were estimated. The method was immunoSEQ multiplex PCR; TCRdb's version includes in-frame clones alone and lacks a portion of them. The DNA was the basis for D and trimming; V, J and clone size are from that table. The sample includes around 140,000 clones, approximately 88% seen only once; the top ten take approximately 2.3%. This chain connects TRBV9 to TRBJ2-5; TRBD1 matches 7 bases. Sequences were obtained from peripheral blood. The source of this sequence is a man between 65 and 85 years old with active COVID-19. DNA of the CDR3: TGTGCCAGCAGCCGAGGGGGCGCTAAGGAGACCCAGTACTTC. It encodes CASSRGGAKETQYF.